One and the same sample provided the 20 T cell receptor beta chains below, sequenced in a study of OX40 agonist ivuxolimab in advanced cancers. The method was immunoSEQ multiplex PCR; TCRdb's version includes in-frame clones alone and lacks a portion of them. Among approximately 61,000 clones listed, around 89% were seen once. Sequencing was performed on CD4+ or CD8+ T cells sorted from blood, taken in a trial of the OX40 agonist ivuxolimab. All receptors derive from an adult with an advanced solid tumor such as melanoma, head and neck, liver or kidney cancer.

V is TRBV6-1 and J is TRBJ2-7; TRBD2 is a possible D gene (6 bases). Germline V CDR1 and CDR2: MNHNS, SASEGT. The V end was cut by 6 bases, the J end by 2 bases, with 11 bases between. CDR3 length: 13 residues. The CDR3 region has the DNA TGTGCCAGCAGCGAGGGACTGCCCTACGAGCAGTACTTC. Its protein product is CASSEGLPYEQYF.

The chain couples TRBV9 to TRBJ2-5; tentatively, D is TRBD1 (6 bases). Trimming removed 0 bases at V and 4 bases at J, with 16 bases between. Germline V gives CDR1 SGDLS, CDR2 YYNGEE. The length of the CDR3 is 16 residues. The CDR3, as DNA: TGTGCCAGCAGCGTAGGGGCGGCAGGGGAGAGAGAGACCCAGTACTTC. This encodes CASSVGAAGERETQYF.

The chain couples TRBV6-6 to TRBJ2-5; a weak D match, TRBD1 (7 bases). Germline CDR1 MNHNY, CDR2 SVGAGI (reference sequence). The CDR3 is 15 amino acids. Trimming took 2 bases from V and 4 from J, leaving 14 bases between them. For the CDR3, the DNA is TGTGCCAGCAGTTACGGTTCAGGGGGAGGAGAGACCCAGTACTTC. Translating it yields CASSYGSGGGETQYF.

This clone has a single count. The chain carries TRBV21-1 and TRBJ1-4; TRBD1 was called by the table and not checked on the DNA. TRBV21-1 constitutes a pseudogene. CDR3 length equals 14 residues. The CDR3 loop is CASSKGRGCEKLFF. CDR3 nucleotide sequence: TGTGCCAGCAGCAAGGGCAGGGGGTGTGAAAAACTGTTTTTT.

This clone showed up just a few times. The chain joins TRBV4-3 to TRBJ2-7; a weak D match, TRBD1 (6 bases). Germline CDR1 and CDR2: LGHNA and YSLEER. V was cut by 0 bases and J by 5 bases, with 11 bases left in between. This CDR3 has 14 residues. CDR3 region: CASSQDRDNDEQYF. In DNA form, the CDR3 reads TGCGCCAGCAGCCAAGACCGGGACAATGACGAGCAGTACTTC.

On this clone itself: Other DNA sequences in the same sample also yield this CDR3. The CDR3, as DNA: TGCGCCAGCAGCCAAGAGCTAGCGGGAGGTACAGATACGCAGTATTTT. Protein sequence: CASSQELAGGTDTQYF. The V and J genes are TRBV4-3 and TRBJ2-3; TRBD2 matches at 11 bases. V shed 0 bases, J shed 3 bases, and the junction held 2 bases outside the gene matches. Germline CDR1 reads LGHNA; CDR2 reads YSLEER. This CDR3 region has 16 residues.

Here the CDR3 DNA reads TGTGCCAGCAGCTTAGAATGGGGATTCGGATCCACAGATACGCAGTATTTT. Protein: CASSLEWGFGSTDTQYF. V gene TRBV11-2 combines with J gene TRBJ2-3; no reliable D call. The CDR3 runs to 17 residues. Germline V lookup: CDR1 SGHAT, CDR2 FQNNGV. V was cut by 0 bases and J by 2 bases, with 15 bases left in between.

This chain links TRBV18 with TRBJ2-7; 7 nucleotides match TRBD1. V was pared by 6 bases and J by 4 bases, with 3 bases of the junction left unmatched. Germline values: CDR1 KGHSH, CDR2 LQKENI. The CDR3 spans 12 residues. CDR3: CASSPGQYEQYF. The CDR3 DNA sequence: TGTGCCAGCTCGCCGGGACAGTACGAGCAGTACTTC.

The chain joins TRBV5-1 to TRBJ2-7, with D possibly matching TRBD1 (5 bases). V was clipped by 0 bases and J by 0 bases, with 7 bases between them. The CDR3 loop spans 14 amino acids. Germline loops: CDR1 SGHRS, CDR2 YFSETQ. The CDR3 spells CASSLGQGSYEQYF. The DNA for the CDR3 is TGCGCCAGCAGCTTGGGGCAGGGCTCCTACGAGCAGTACTTC.

The V gene is TRBV10-3, the J gene TRBJ1-2; D is unresolved. V was trimmed by 3 bases and J by 1 base, leaving 12 bases between them. The CDR3 runs to 15 residues. Germline CDR1 reads ENHRY; CDR2 reads SYGVKD. The CDR3 region is CAISEPGYFNYGYTF. The CDR3 DNA reads TGTGCCATCAGTGAACCAGGCTACTTTAACTATGGCTACACCTTC.

Here the CDR3 reads CASSYSEETSSYEQYF. The CDR3 DNA reads as TGTGCCAGCAGTTACTCGGAGGAAACGTCCTCCTACGAGCAGTACTTC. This chain links TRBV6-5 with TRBJ2-7; D perhaps matches TRBD2 (5 bases). The V end lost 0 bases, the J end lost 0 bases, and 12 bases lay between the germline ends. From germline, CDR1 is MNHEY and CDR2 SVGAGI. The CDR3 is made up of 16 amino acids.

The chain recombines TRBV5-1 with TRBJ2-5; 8 positions agree with TRBD1. The CDR3 consists of 17 residues. Germline loops: CDR1 SGHRS, CDR2 YFSETQ. Trimming cost V 2 bases and J 3 bases; bases outside gene matches: 12. The CDR3 reads CASSLGAGGSEEETQYF. CDR3 nucleotides: TGCGCCAGCAGCTTAGGGGCAGGGGGCTCGGAGGAAGAGACCCAGTACTTC. The variable domain in full, with the rest retrieved from reference TRBV5-1 and TRBJ2-5, is KAGVTQTPRYLIKTRGQQVTLSCSPISGHRSVSWYQQTPGQGLQFLFEYFSETQRNKGNFPGRFSGRQFSNSRSEMNVSTLELGDSALYLCASSLGAGGSEEETQYFGPGTRLLVL.

The chain carries TRBV4-3 and TRBJ2-2; 9 nucleotides align to TRBD1. CDR1 and CDR2 (germline): LGHNA, YSLEER. The CDR3 is 16 amino acids. V trimming: 0 bases; J trimming: 6 bases; junction bases outside the gene matches: 5. The chain's CDR3 is CASSQDRDRDPGELFF. Here the CDR3 DNA reads TGCGCCAGCAGCCAAGATAGGGACAGGGACCCCGGGGAGCTGTTTTTT.

The chain is built from TRBV9 and TRBJ2-2, with 11 bases fitting TRBD2. This CDR3 spans 17 amino acids. With V trimmed by 1 base and J by 2 bases, 4 bases remained unmatched. The V gene's germline CDR1 is SGDLS and CDR2 YYNGEE. The CDR3 reads CASSVSTSGRNTGELFF. The CDR3 bases are TGTGCCAGCAGCGTATCTACTAGCGGGAGAAACACCGGGGAGCTGTTTTTT.

V is TRBV10-1 and J is TRBJ2-2; TRBD2 matches at 8 bases. The CDR3 sequence is 16 residues long. V dropped 3 bases and J dropped 7; count of bases not matched to a gene: 10. CDR1 and CDR2 from the germline V gene are WNHNN and SYGVQD (reference sequence). The CDR3 DNA is TGCGCCAGCAGTGACGGGAGGGAACCCACGGTCGGGGAGCTGTTTTTT. Protein product: CASSDGREPTVGELFF.

The V call is TRBV4-3, the J call TRBJ2-1; 12 bases agree with TRBD2. The V gene's germline CDR1 is LGHNA and CDR2 YSLEER. The CDR3 is 15 amino acids. Trimming cost V 4 bases and J 7 bases; bases outside gene matches: 5. In DNA, the CDR3 is TGCGCCAGCAGCCCCGGACTAGCGGGGTATAATGAGCAGTTCTTC. The encoded protein is CASSPGLAGYNEQFF.

The CDR3 nucleotides read TGCGCCAGCAGCCAAGTTGAGGGGCACTATGGCTACACCTTC. Its translation: CASSQVEGHYGYTF. This chain uses TRBV4-3 with TRBJ1-2; the D gene is possibly TRBD1 (5 bases). CDR1 LGHNA and CDR2 YSLEER come from the germline V gene. V dropped 1 base and J dropped 3 bases, with 9 bases sitting between them. CDR3 length: 14 residues.

V gene TRBV28 combines with J gene TRBJ1-1; 12 nucleotides align to TRBD1. CDR3 length: 16 residues. With V trimmed by 2 bases and J by 8 bases, 9 bases remained unmatched. CDR1 and CDR2 (germline): MDHEN, SYDVKM. The CDR3 is CASSLTLGGTGGEAFF. As DNA, the CDR3 is TGTGCCAGCAGTTTAACCTTGGGAGGGACAGGGGGCGAAGCTTTCTTT.

V and J are TRBV7-8 and TRBJ2-7; TRBD1 matches at 8 bases. Germline CDR1 and CDR2: SGHVS and FQNEAQ. This CDR3 comprises 15 residues. J gave up 2 bases and V 5 bases, and 8 bases lay outside the gene matches. The CDR3 DNA follows: TGTGCCAGCAGCCTAGGCTCGGACAGGGCCTACGAGCAGTACTTC. Translating it yields CASSLGSDRAYEQYF.

V and J are TRBV6-1 and TRBJ2-7; no firm D call. Trimming cost V 10 bases and J 4 bases, with 11 bases left between them. The CDR3 length is 11 residues. Germline loops: CDR1 MNHNS, CDR2 SASEGT. CDR3 loop: CATILLYEQYF. The CDR3 DNA reads TGTGCCACTATCCTACTATACGAGCAGTACTTC.